The rows below give T cell receptor beta chains drawn from one sample of a study of T cell responses to AZD1222 COVID-19 vaccine. Method: immunoSEQ multiplex PCR; TCRdb's copy keeps in-frame clones and lacks some. The table has about 140,000 clones, roughly 92% seen once. The source material was peripheral blood, sampled on day 0 of AZD1222 vaccination. The receptors originated from an adult in good health. Each CDR3 is given with its conserved first and last residue. The order of the fields is D gene, V gene, clone size, J gene, CDR3 protein, CDR3 DNA. A D gene is named only where the DNA matches it firmly. Not every row has a clone size; where given, it reads once, few, many or a size class.

d_gene: -
v_gene: TRBV6-6
abundance: -
j_gene: TRBJ1-3
CDR3aa: CASALNPGNTIYF
CDR3nt: TGTGCCAGCGCCCTAAATCCTGGAAACACCATATATTTT

d_gene: TRBD2
v_gene: TRBV5-1
abundance: -
j_gene: TRBJ2-1
CDR3aa: CASSDGRGYNEQFF
CDR3nt: TGCGCCAGCTCAGACGGGAGGGGGTACAATGAGCAGTTCTTC

d_gene: TRBD1
v_gene: TRBV12-3/TRBV12-4
abundance: -
j_gene: TRBJ1-5
CDR3aa: CASRTGGDQPQHF
CDR3nt: TGTGCCAGCAGGACAGGGGGCGATCAGCCCCAGCATTTT

d_gene: TRBD2
v_gene: TRBV5-1
abundance: -
j_gene: TRBJ2-1
CDR3aa: CASSPGLAQGEQFF
CDR3nt: TGCGCCAGCAGCCCGGGACTAGCGCAAGGTGAGCAGTTCTTC

d_gene: TRBD1
v_gene: TRBV6-5
abundance: -
j_gene: TRBJ1-2
CDR3aa: CASSYMGTGGERGYTF
CDR3nt: TGTGCCAGCAGTTATATGGGGACAGGGGGCGAACGTGGCTACACCTTC

d_gene: TRBD2
v_gene: TRBV7-2
abundance: -
j_gene: TRBJ2-1
CDR3aa: CASSLGVAGAFYSEQFF
CDR3nt: TGTGCCAGCAGCTTAGGGGTAGCGGGGGCGTTTTATTCTGAGCAGTTCTTC

d_gene: -
v_gene: TRBV27
abundance: -
j_gene: TRBJ1-1
CDR3aa: CASSFRVGTEAFF
CDR3nt: TGTGCCAGCAGTTTCAGGGTAGGGACTGAAGCTTTCTTT

d_gene: -
v_gene: TRBV5-1
abundance: once
j_gene: TRBJ2-7
CDR3aa: CASSLGPGGEQYF
CDR3nt: TGCGCCAGCAGCTTGGGACCCGGGGGCGAGCAGTACTTC

d_gene: -
v_gene: TRBV30
abundance: -
j_gene: TRBJ2-1
CDR3aa: CAWSVSGYNEQFF
CDR3nt: TGTGCCTGGAGTGTTTCGGGGTACAATGAGCAGTTCTTC

d_gene: -
v_gene: TRBV4-1
abundance: -
j_gene: TRBJ2-5
CDR3aa: CASSQDVLQETQYF
CDR3nt: TGCGCCAGCAGCCAAGATGTGCTCCAAGAGACCCAGTACTTC

d_gene: TRBD2
v_gene: TRBV5-5
abundance: -
j_gene: TRBJ2-7
CDR3aa: CASSSTLAGFYEQYF
CDR3nt: TGTGCCAGCAGTTCGACCCTAGCGGGGTTCTACGAGCAGTACTTC

d_gene: TRBD2
v_gene: TRBV27
abundance: -
j_gene: TRBJ2-1
CDR3aa: CASRSQVERGNNEQFF
CDR3nt: TGTGCCAGCAGATCACAGGTCGAGCGGGGGAACAATGAGCAGTTCTTC

d_gene: TRBD2
v_gene: TRBV7-3
abundance: few
j_gene: TRBJ2-7
CDR3aa: CASSPGLAGYEQYF
CDR3nt: TGTGCCAGCAGTCCCGGACTAGCGGGCTACGAGCAGTACTTC

d_gene: -
v_gene: TRBV28
abundance: -
j_gene: TRBJ2-1
CDR3aa: CASSFVGNEQFF
CDR3nt: TGTGCCAGCAGTTTCGTTGGTAATGAGCAGTTCTTC

d_gene: TRBD1
v_gene: TRBV27
abundance: -
j_gene: TRBJ1-4
CDR3aa: CASISTGGLNEKLFF
CDR3nt: TGTGCCAGCATATCAACAGGGGGCCTGAATGAAAAACTGTTTTTT

d_gene: TRBD2
v_gene: TRBV19
abundance: -
j_gene: TRBJ2-3
CDR3aa: CASSTQREATDTQYF
CDR3nt: TGTGCCAGTAGTACCCAGCGGGAGGCCACAGATACGCAGTATTTT

d_gene: -
v_gene: TRBV10-3
abundance: -
j_gene: TRBJ2-3
CDR3aa: CAISFQPSTDTQYF
CDR3nt: TGTGCCATCAGTTTCCAACCTAGCACAGATACGCAGTATTTT

d_gene: -
v_gene: TRBV11-3
abundance: -
j_gene: TRBJ2-2
CDR3aa: CASSVGTNTGELFF
CDR3nt: TGTGCCAGCAGCGTTGGGACGAACACCGGGGAGCTGTTTTTT

d_gene: TRBD1
v_gene: TRBV14
abundance: once
j_gene: TRBJ2-1
CDR3aa: CASSQDEWRDRDYNEQFF
CDR3nt: TGTGCCAGCAGCCAAGATGAGTGGCGGGACAGGGATTACAATGAGCAGTTCTTC

d_gene: TRBD1
v_gene: TRBV27
abundance: -
j_gene: TRBJ2-5
CDR3aa: CASKLLGTGAVETQYF
CDR3nt: TGTGCCAGCAAACTCCTCGGGACAGGGGCCGTAGAGACCCAGTACTTC

d_gene: TRBD1
v_gene: TRBV28
abundance: -
j_gene: TRBJ1-5
CDR3aa: CASRQGGDNQPQHF
CDR3nt: TGTGCCAGCAGACAGGGGGGGGACAATCAGCCCCAGCATTTT

d_gene: -
v_gene: TRBV5-8
abundance: -
j_gene: TRBJ1-4
CDR3aa: CASSLAFGSRDRANEKLFF
CDR3nt: TGTGCCAGCAGCTTGGCCTTCGGGAGTCGGGACCGGGCTAATGAAAAACTGTTTTTT

d_gene: -
v_gene: TRBV3-1/TRBV3-2
abundance: -
j_gene: TRBJ2-5
CDR3aa: CASSQGWETQYF
CDR3nt: TGTGCCAGCAGCCAAGGGTGGGAGACCCAGTACTTC

d_gene: -
v_gene: TRBV2
abundance: few
j_gene: TRBJ2-7
CDR3aa: CASSEIPFYEQYF
CDR3nt: TGTGCCAGCAGTGAGATACCTTTCTACGAGCAGTACTTC

d_gene: TRBD1
v_gene: TRBV10-2
abundance: -
j_gene: TRBJ1-5
CDR3aa: CASSELTGAQPQHF
CDR3nt: TGCGCCAGCAGTGAGTTGACAGGGGCTCAGCCCCAGCATTTT

d_gene: -
v_gene: TRBV6-5
abundance: -
j_gene: TRBJ1-1
CDR3aa: CASSTGSTEAFF
CDR3nt: TGTGCCAGCAGTACAGGGTCGACTGAAGCTTTCTTT

d_gene: -
v_gene: TRBV6-5
abundance: -
j_gene: TRBJ1-2
CDR3aa: CASSYSKGLTGYTF
CDR3nt: TGTGCCAGCAGTTACTCTAAGGGGCTGACCGGCTACACCTTC

d_gene: -
v_gene: TRBV7-9
abundance: -
j_gene: TRBJ2-7
CDR3aa: CASSPQQGYEQYF
CDR3nt: TGTGCCAGCAGCCCCCAACAGGGATACGAGCAGTACTTC

d_gene: -
v_gene: TRBV27
abundance: -
j_gene: TRBJ1-6
CDR3aa: CASSLGAESPLHF
CDR3nt: TGTGCCAGCAGTTTGGGGGCGGAATCACCCCTCCACTTT

d_gene: TRBD2
v_gene: TRBV10-3
abundance: -
j_gene: TRBJ2-1
CDR3aa: CAIKGASGSDEQFF
CDR3nt: TGTGCCATCAAGGGGGCTAGCGGGAGTGATGAGCAGTTCTTC

d_gene: -
v_gene: TRBV5-1
abundance: -
j_gene: TRBJ2-3
CDR3aa: CASSLAFLAADTQYF
CDR3nt: TGCGCCAGCAGCTTGGCGTTTTTAGCGGCAGATACGCAGTATTTT

d_gene: -
v_gene: TRBV30
abundance: -
j_gene: TRBJ2-7
CDR3aa: CAALRTKDYEQYF
CDR3nt: TGTGCCGCCTTACGGACTAAGGACTACGAGCAGTACTTC

d_gene: -
v_gene: TRBV9
abundance: -
j_gene: TRBJ2-7
CDR3aa: CASSVGIGSYEQYF
CDR3nt: TGTGCCAGCAGCGTAGGGATAGGGTCCTACGAGCAGTACTTC

d_gene: TRBD1
v_gene: TRBV7-9
abundance: -
j_gene: TRBJ2-2
CDR3aa: CASSVRTGGWTGELFF
CDR3nt: TGTGCCAGCAGCGTAAGAACAGGGGGCTGGACCGGGGAGCTGTTTTTT

d_gene: -
v_gene: TRBV25-1
abundance: -
j_gene: TRBJ1-6
CDR3aa: CASSGRQNNSPLHF
CDR3nt: TGTGCCAGCAGTGGGCGACAGAATAATTCACCCCTCCACTTT

d_gene: -
v_gene: TRBV18
abundance: -
j_gene: TRBJ2-5
CDR3aa: CASSPEARYQETQYF
CDR3nt: TGTGCCAGCTCACCCGAGGCCCGGTACCAAGAGACCCAGTACTTC